These 28 T cell receptor beta chains share one sample of origin, sequenced in a study of shared clonotypes between healthy human individuals. Libraries were prepared by immunoSEQ multiplex PCR; TCRdb keeps only in-frame clonotypes and omits some of them. The data show 2,500,000 or so clones, roughly 93% seen once. Sequenced material: naive CD4+ T cells from PBMCs. The subset: CD45RA+ positively selected. Receptors originate from a man between 18 and 29 years old in good health. Some clones in this sample may be carry-over from other donors' samples.

In its sample, this clone was seen a few times. V gene TRBV2 combines with J gene TRBJ1-4; D is unresolved. V lost 4 bases to trimming and J lost 5 bases, with 11 bases between them. The CDR3 runs 14 residues. Looked up from germline, CDR1 is SNHLY and CDR2 is FYNNEI. The CDR3 sequence: CASSVDLWNEKLFF. As DNA, the CDR3 is TGTGCCAGCAGTGTTGATCTTTGGAATGAAAAACTGTTTTTT.

This CDR3 is CASNRREGEEQYF. Here the CDR3 DNA reads TGCGCCAGCAATCGGCGGGAGGGGGAAGAGCAGTACTTC. The chain joins TRBV10-1 to TRBJ2-5, with 9 bases lining up with TRBD2. The V gene end was trimmed by 7 bases and the J gene end by 11 bases; junction bases not matched to a gene: 11. The CDR3 totals 13 residues. Germline V CDR1 and CDR2: WNHNN, SYGVQD (reference sequence).

The V gene is TRBV7-3, the J gene TRBJ1-1; D unresolved. Trimming removed 8 bases from V and 1 base from J, with 11 bases in between. CDR3 length: 13 amino acids. Germline lookup yields CDR1 SGHTA and CDR2 FQGTGA. In nucleotides, the CDR3 is TGTGCCAGCGGTACGCAGTCGAACACTGAAGCTTTCTTT. Amino acid sequence: CASGTQSNTEAFF.

This rearrangement joins TRBV7-7 to TRBJ1-5, with TRBD1 matching 9 bases. This CDR3 comprises 17 residues. V trimming: 1 base; J trimming: 6 bases; junction bases outside the gene matches: 10. CDR1 is SSHAT, CDR2 FNYEAQ, per germline (reference sequence). CDR3 nucleotides: TGTGCCAGCAGCTTAGAAGAGTGGGACAGGGTGTTTCAGCCCCAGCATTTT. Translating gives CASSLEEWDRVFQPQHF.

The rearrangement uses TRBV5-4 and TRBJ2-1, with 10 bases matching TRBD2. The CDR3 sequence is 16 residues long. Per the germline V gene, CDR1 is SGHNT and CDR2 is YYREEE (reference sequence). Trimming removed 4 bases from V and 0 bases from J; junction bases left unmatched: 4. The CDR3 loop is CASSTRTSGSYNEQFF. The CDR3 bases are TGTGCCAGCAGCACTCGGACTAGCGGCTCCTACAATGAGCAGTTCTTC. Filled out from reference TRBV5-4 and TRBJ2-1, the complete variable domain reads ETGVTQSPTHLIKTRGQQVTLRCSSQSGHNTVSWYQQALGQGPQFIFQYYREEENGRGNFPPRFSGLQFPNYSSELNVNALELDDSALYLCASSTRTSGSYNEQFFGPGTRLTVL.

This clone occurred once. The V and J genes are TRBV9 and TRBJ1-4; D might be TRBD1 (5 bases). There are 13 residues in the CDR3. CDR1 is SGDLS, CDR2 YYNGEE, per germline. Trimming removed 3 bases from V and 5 bases from J, with 8 bases in between. The CDR3 is CASSAPGNEKLFF. CDR3 bases: TGTGCCAGCAGCGCCCCAGGGAATGAAAAACTGTTTTTT.

This sequence joins TRBV2 and TRBJ2-6; a possible D gene is TRBD1 (6 bases). Looked up from germline, CDR1 is SNHLY and CDR2 is FYNNEI. The V gene lost 3 bases and the J gene lost 1 base, with 10 bases spanning the gap. The CDR3 has 16 amino acids. The CDR3 spells CASSDYRDSGANVLTF. The CDR3 DNA reads as TGTGCCAGCAGTGACTACAGGGATTCTGGGGCCAACGTCCTGACTTTC.

The CDR3 coding sequence is TGTGCCAGCAAACCCCAGGGAAGGGTTCAGCCCCAGCATTTT. It is translated as CASKPQGRVQPQHF. V usage is TRBV28 and J usage is TRBJ1-5; possibly TRBD1 for D (5 bases). The germline CDR1 and CDR2 sequences are MDHEN and SYDVKM. Trimming stripped 7 bases from V and 6 bases from J, with 16 bases between. The CDR3 extends over 14 amino acids.

As concerns this clone: Other DNA sequences in this specimen translate into the identical CDR3. The chain joins TRBV5-1 to TRBJ2-1, with 12 bases that match TRBD2. Germline CDR1 reads SGHRS; CDR2 reads YFSETQ. The CDR3 is made up of 15 amino acids. Trimming removed 7 bases from V and 4 bases from J; junction bases left unmatched: 6. The DNA for the CDR3 is TGCGCCAGCTTAGGACTAGCGGGATCGTACAATGAGCAGTTCTTC. This translates into CASLGLAGSYNEQFF.

The rearrangement uses TRBV5-1 and TRBJ2-3; 7 bases line up with TRBD2. The ends lost 0 bases at V and 0 bases at J; junction bases unmatched: 4. The CDR3 contains 16 residues. Germline V lookup: CDR1 SGHRS, CDR2 YFSETQ. The CDR3 DNA reads TGCGCCAGCAGCTTGGCGCTAGCGGAAAGCACAGATACGCAGTATTTT. It is translated as CASSLALAESTDTQYF.

The DNA for the CDR3 is TGTGCCAGCAGCGTAGGAGGGCGGAGCGGGGCATACAATGAGCAGTTCTTC. This gives the protein CASSVGGRSGAYNEQFF. This chain links TRBV9 with TRBJ2-1, with 7 bases aligning to TRBD2. This CDR3 comprises 17 residues. The germline V gene has CDR1 SGDLS and CDR2 YYNGEE. Trimming cost V 0 bases and J 4 bases; bases outside gene matches: 10. The full variable domain, with the rest looked up from reference TRBV9 and TRBJ2-1, is DSGVTQTPKHLITATGQRVTLRCSPRSGDLSVYWYQQSLDQGLQFLIQYYNGEERAKGNILERFSAQQFPDLHSELNLSSLELGDSALYFCASSVGGRSGAYNEQFFGPGTRLTVL.

The gene calls are TRBV29-1 and TRBJ2-7; 7 bases fit TRBD1. After removal of 1 base from V and 4 bases from J, the junction contained 7 bases not matched to a gene. CDR3 length equals 14 residues. From germline, CDR1 is SQVTM and CDR2 ANQGSEA. As DNA, the CDR3 is TGCAGCGTTGAAGGACAGGGAGTGGGGTACGAGCAGTACTTC. Translated: CSVEGQGVGYEQYF.

The sample holds one count of this clone. The chain has TRBV11-2 and TRBJ1-2; D is unresolved. CDR3 length equals 16 residues. Germline V gene lookup returns CDR1 SGHAT and CDR2 FQNNGV. Trimming pared 0 bases from V and 6 bases from J, leaving 17 bases between. The CDR3 reads CASSLDSWGNSNGYTF. DNA for the CDR3: TGTGCCAGCAGCTTAGATTCTTGGGGAAATTCTAATGGCTACACCTTC.

V usage is TRBV5-8 and J usage is TRBJ2-1; no clear D gene. V shed 4 bases and J shed 7 bases, with 12 bases lying between them. The CDR3 has 13 residues. In germline, CDR1 is SGHTS, CDR2 YDEGEE. CDR3 bases: TGTGCCAGCAGCCCCCGGGTGGGGAATGAGCAGTTCTTC. This translates into CASSPRVGNEQFF.

The chain is built from TRBV7-2 and TRBJ2-3, with 12 bases lining up with TRBD2. Trimming cost V 5 bases and J 4 bases; bases outside gene matches: 10. This CDR3 contains 17 residues. The germline gives CDR1 SGHTA, CDR2 FQGNSA. CDR3 region: CASSRLPTSGGSDTQYF. DNA of the CDR3: TGTGCCAGCAGCCGGCTCCCGACTAGCGGGGGATCAGATACGCAGTATTTT.

The chain employs TRBV4-1 and TRBJ2-7; no clear D. In germline, CDR1 is MGHRA, CDR2 YSYEKL. The ends were cut back, 2 bases at V and 0 bases at J, with 8 bases in the middle. The CDR3 extends over 14 amino acids. CDR3 DNA sequence: TGCGCCAGCAGCCAATTTCACAGCTCCTACGAGCAGTACTTC. This encodes CASSQFHSSYEQYF.

As regards this clone: The same CDR3 arises from other DNA sequences in this sample as well. This chain uses TRBV6-5 with TRBJ1-2; 10 bases agree with TRBD1. The J segment lost 2 bases and the V segment lost 2 bases, leaving 2 bases of the junction unmatched. CDR1 is MNHEY, CDR2 SVGAGI, per germline. The CDR3 has 15 residues. CDR3 DNA: TGTGCCAGCAGTTACCGGGACAGGGGAAACTATGGCTACACCTTC. This codes for CASSYRDRGNYGYTF.

The chain links TRBV11-3 to TRBJ2-1; TRBD1 matches at 7 bases. Germline trimming cut 4 bases from V and 4 bases from J; bases unmatched to any gene: 7. From germline, CDR1 is SGHNT and CDR2 YENEEA. The CDR3 spans 15 residues. The CDR3, as DNA: TGTGCCAGCAGCTCAGGGGGACAGCCATACAATGAGCAGTTCTTC. Protein product: CASSSGGQPYNEQFF.

The CDR3 protein is CASSPHRGGEQYF. The CDR3 coding sequence is TGTGCCAGCAGCCCCCACAGGGGGGGGGAGCAGTACTTC. The chain combines TRBV7-2 with TRBJ2-7; possibly TRBD1 for D (8 bases). The CDR3 has 13 residues. Trimming removed 5 bases at V and 7 bases at J, with 15 bases between. Germline values: CDR1 SGHTA, CDR2 FQGNSA.

The chain combines TRBV4-3 with TRBJ2-3, with D tentatively TRBD1 or TRBD2 (5 bases each). Germline CDR1 LGHNA, CDR2 YSLEER. V was cut by 0 bases and J by 6 bases, with 13 bases left in between. The CDR3 has 15 amino acids. This CDR3 is CASSQEASWGDTQYF. CDR3 DNA sequence: TGCGCCAGCAGCCAAGAGGCTTCTTGGGGGGATACGCAGTATTTT.

V and J are TRBV5-6 and TRBJ2-1; D tentatively reads TRBD1 or TRBD2 (5 bases each). V was clipped by 0 bases and J by 9 bases, with 19 bases between them. The CDR3 runs to 16 residues. The V gene's germline CDR1 is SGHDT and CDR2 YYEEEE. As DNA, the CDR3 is TGTGCCAGCAGCTTGGCGGTCAGGGAGAGGAGCAGTGAGCAGTTCTTC. Its translation is CASSLAVRERSSEQFF.

V is TRBV6-6 and J is TRBJ2-7; 9 bases line up with TRBD1. Trimming removed 6 bases from V and 4 bases from J; junction bases left unmatched: 7. The CDR3 consists of 14 residues. CDR1 is MNHNY and CDR2 is SVGAGI in the germline V gene (reference sequence). In DNA form, the CDR3 reads TGTGCCAGCAGAGAACAGGGGGCGGGGTACGAGCAGTACTTC. Encoded protein: CASREQGAGYEQYF.

Regarding this clone: At the DNA level, this CDR3 is encoded by other sequences in the same sample as well. The chain recombines TRBV7-3 with TRBJ1-1; D unclear. Germline assignment: CDR1 SGHTA and CDR2 FQGTGA. This CDR3 region has 13 residues. With 3 bases removed from V and 1 base from J, the gap between germline ends came to 6 bases. CDR3 DNA sequence: TGTGCCAGCAGCTTCGACGGGAACACTGAAGCTTTCTTT. Translating gives CASSFDGNTEAFF.

This rearrangement joins TRBV7-9 to TRBJ2-3, with D tentatively TRBD1 (6 bases). From germline, CDR1 is SEHNR and CDR2 FQNEAQ (reference sequence). The ends were cut back, 10 bases at V and 5 bases at J, with 16 bases in the middle. This CDR3 is built from 13 residues. The CDR3 protein is CATPRGFGDTQYF. CDR3 sequence (DNA): TGTGCCACCCCGAGGGGGTTCGGAGATACGCAGTATTTT. Combining the CDR3 with reference TRBV7-9 and TRBJ2-3 gives the whole variable domain DTGVSQNPRHKITKRGQNVTFRCDPISEHNRLYWYRQTLGQGPEFLTYFQNEAQLEKSRLLSDRFSAERPKGSFSTLEIQRTEQGDSAMYLCATPRGFGDTQYFGPGTRLTVL.

This sequence joins TRBV27 and TRBJ2-7; TRBD2 is a possible D gene (5 bases). The CDR3 contains 11 residues. Per germline, CDR1 MNHEY and CDR2 SMNVEV (reference sequence). V was trimmed by 5 bases and J by 7 bases, leaving 9 bases between them. CDR3 DNA: TGTGCCAGCAGTAGAGGGTTTGAGCAGTACTTC. This sequence encodes CASSRGFEQYF.

This sequence joins TRBV6-5 and TRBJ1-2, with unresolved D. V shed 6 bases and J shed 1 base, with 12 bases lying between them. This CDR3 has 14 amino acids. CDR1 MNHEY and CDR2 SVGAGI come from the germline V gene. The CDR3 DNA follows: TGTGCCAGCAGCTACCGAAACAGTAACTATGGCTACACCTTC. This sequence encodes CASSYRNSNYGYTF.

The chain has TRBV5-1 and TRBJ2-2; 8 bases are shared with TRBD1. Per the germline V gene, CDR1 is SGHRS and CDR2 is YFSETQ. The CDR3 is 15 amino acids. With 0 bases clipped from V and 5 bases from J, the junction kept 3 bases outside the gene matches. The CDR3 loop is CASSLGTGLTGELFF. CDR3 DNA: TGCGCCAGCAGCTTGGGGACAGGGCTAACCGGGGAGCTGTTTTTT.

In DNA, the CDR3 is TGCGCCAGCAGCTTGATCCAGGCGGGCGAGCAGTACTTC. Translated, it gives CASSLIQAGEQYF. The chain employs TRBV5-1 and TRBJ2-7; weak D call: TRBD2 (5 bases). V was clipped by 1 base and J by 6 bases, with 11 bases between them. CDR1 SGHRS and CDR2 YFSETQ come from the germline V gene. The CDR3 runs to 13 residues.